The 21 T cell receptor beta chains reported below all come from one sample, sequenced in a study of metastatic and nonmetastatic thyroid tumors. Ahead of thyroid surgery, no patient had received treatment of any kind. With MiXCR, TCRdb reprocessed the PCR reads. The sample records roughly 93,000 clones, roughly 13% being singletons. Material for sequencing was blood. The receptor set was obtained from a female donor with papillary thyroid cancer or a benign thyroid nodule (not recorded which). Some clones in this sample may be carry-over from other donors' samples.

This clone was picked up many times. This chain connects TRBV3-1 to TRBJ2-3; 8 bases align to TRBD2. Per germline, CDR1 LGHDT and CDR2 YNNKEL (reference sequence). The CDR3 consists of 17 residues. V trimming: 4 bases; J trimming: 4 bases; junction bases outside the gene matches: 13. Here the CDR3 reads CASSRLVTSGRADTQYF. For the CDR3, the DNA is TGTGCCAGCAGCCGACTTGTCACTAGCGGAAGGGCAGATACGCAGTATTTT.

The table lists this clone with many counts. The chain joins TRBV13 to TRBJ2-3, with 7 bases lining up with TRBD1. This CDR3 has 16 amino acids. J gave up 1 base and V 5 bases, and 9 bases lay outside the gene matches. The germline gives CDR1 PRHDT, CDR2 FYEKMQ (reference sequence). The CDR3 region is CASSLSEGAGTDTQYF. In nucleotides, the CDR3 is TGTGCCAGCAGCCTCTCTGAGGGGGCTGGCACAGATACGCAGTATTTT.

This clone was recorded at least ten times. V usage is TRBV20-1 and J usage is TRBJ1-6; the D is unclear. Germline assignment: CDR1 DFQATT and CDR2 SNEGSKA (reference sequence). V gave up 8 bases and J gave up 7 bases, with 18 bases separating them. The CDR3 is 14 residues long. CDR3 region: CSTREGFINSPLHF. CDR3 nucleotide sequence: TGCAGTACCCGAGAGGGATTCATCAATTCACCCCTCCACTTT.

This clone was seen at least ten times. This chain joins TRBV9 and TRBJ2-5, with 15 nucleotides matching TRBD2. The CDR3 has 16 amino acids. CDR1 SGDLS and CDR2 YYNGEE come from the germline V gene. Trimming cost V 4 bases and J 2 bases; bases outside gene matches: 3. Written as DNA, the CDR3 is TGTGCCAGCAGCTTAGGACTAGCGGGAGGGCAAGAGACCCAGTACTTC. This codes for CASSLGLAGGQETQYF.

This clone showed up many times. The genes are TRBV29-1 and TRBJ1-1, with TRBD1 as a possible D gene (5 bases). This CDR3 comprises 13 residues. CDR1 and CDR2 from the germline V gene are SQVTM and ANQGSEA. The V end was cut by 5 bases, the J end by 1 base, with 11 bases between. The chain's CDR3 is CSVSRAGNTEAFF. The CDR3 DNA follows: TGCAGCGTTTCCAGGGCGGGGAACACTGAAGCTTTCTTT.

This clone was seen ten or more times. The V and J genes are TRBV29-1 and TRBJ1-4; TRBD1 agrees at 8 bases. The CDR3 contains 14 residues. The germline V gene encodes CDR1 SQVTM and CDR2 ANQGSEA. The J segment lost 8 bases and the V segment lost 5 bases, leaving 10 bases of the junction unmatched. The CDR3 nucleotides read TGCAGCGTTTCGGTTGGGACAGGAGGGGAAAAACTGTTTTTT. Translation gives CSVSVGTGGEKLFF.

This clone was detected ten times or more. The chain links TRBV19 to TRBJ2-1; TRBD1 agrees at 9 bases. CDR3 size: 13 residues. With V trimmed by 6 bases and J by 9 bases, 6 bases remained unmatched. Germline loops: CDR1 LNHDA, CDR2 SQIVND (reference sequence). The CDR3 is CASRPGQGSEQFF. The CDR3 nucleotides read TGTGCCAGTAGGCCGGGACAGGGTAGTGAGCAGTTCTTC.

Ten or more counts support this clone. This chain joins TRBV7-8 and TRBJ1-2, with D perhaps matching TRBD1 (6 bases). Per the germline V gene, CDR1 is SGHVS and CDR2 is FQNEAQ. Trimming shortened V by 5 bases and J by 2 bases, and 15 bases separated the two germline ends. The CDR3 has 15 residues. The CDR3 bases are TGTGCCAGCAGCCCGGCGACAGGTTCAAACTATGGCTACACCTTC. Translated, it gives CASSPATGSNYGYTF.

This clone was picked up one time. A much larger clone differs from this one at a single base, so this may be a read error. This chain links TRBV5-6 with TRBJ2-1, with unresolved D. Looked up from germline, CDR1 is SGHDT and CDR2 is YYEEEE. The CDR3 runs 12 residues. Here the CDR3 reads CASSLDYNEQFF. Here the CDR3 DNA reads TGTGCCAGCAGTTTGGACTACAATGAGCAGTTCTTC.

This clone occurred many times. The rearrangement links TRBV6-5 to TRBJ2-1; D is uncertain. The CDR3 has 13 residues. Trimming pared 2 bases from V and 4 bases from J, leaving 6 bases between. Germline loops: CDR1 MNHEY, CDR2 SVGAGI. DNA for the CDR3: TGTGCCAGCAGTTACGTTCGTTACAATGAGCAGTTCTTC. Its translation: CASSYVRYNEQFF.

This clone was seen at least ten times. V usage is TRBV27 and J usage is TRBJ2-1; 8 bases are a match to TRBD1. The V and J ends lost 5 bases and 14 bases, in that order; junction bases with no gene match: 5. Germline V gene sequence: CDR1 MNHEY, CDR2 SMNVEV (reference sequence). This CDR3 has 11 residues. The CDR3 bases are TGTGCCAGCAGTAAGGGACAGGAGGAGTTCTTC. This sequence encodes CASSKGQEEFF.

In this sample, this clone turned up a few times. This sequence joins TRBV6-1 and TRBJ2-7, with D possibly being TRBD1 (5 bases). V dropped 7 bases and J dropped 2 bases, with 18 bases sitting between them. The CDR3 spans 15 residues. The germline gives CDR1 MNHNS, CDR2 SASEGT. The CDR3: CASIPDSGRPYEQYF. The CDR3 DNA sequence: TGTGCCAGCATCCCCGACAGTGGACGCCCCTACGAGCAGTACTTC.

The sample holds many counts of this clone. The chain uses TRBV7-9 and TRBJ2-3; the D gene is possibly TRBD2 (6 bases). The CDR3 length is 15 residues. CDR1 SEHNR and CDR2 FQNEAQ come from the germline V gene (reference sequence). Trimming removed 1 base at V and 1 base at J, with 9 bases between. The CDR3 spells CASSLGGDGTDTQYF. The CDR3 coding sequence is TGTGCCAGCAGCTTAGGGGGGGATGGCACAGATACGCAGTATTTT.

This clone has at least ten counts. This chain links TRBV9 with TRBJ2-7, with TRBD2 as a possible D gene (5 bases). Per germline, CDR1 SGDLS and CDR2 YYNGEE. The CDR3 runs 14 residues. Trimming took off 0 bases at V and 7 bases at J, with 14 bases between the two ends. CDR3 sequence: CASSVEGSSGEQYF. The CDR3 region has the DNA TGTGCCAGCAGCGTAGAAGGGTCTTCGGGGGAGCAGTACTTC.

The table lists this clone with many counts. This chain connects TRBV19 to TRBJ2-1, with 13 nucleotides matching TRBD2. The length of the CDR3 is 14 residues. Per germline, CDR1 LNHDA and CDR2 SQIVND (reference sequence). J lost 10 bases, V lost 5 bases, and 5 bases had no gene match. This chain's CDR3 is CASSQLAGGGEQFF. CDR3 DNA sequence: TGTGCCAGTAGTCAACTAGCGGGAGGGGGGGAGCAGTTCTTC.

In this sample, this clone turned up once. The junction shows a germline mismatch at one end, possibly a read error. As DNA, the CDR3 is TGTGCCAGAAGCTTAGATCCGGGTCTCACCTACGAGCAGTACTTC. It translates to CARSLDPGLTYEQYF. This rearrangement joins TRBV7-8 to TRBJ2-7; D not resolved. Germline V lookup: CDR1 SGHVS, CDR2 FQNEAQ. The CDR3 runs 15 residues.

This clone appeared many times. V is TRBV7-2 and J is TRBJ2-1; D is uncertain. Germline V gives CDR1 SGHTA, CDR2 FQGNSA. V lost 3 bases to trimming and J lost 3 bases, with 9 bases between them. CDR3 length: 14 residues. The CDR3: CASSFPGVYNEQFF. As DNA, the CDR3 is TGTGCCAGCAGCTTCCCCGGAGTCTACAATGAGCAGTTCTTC.

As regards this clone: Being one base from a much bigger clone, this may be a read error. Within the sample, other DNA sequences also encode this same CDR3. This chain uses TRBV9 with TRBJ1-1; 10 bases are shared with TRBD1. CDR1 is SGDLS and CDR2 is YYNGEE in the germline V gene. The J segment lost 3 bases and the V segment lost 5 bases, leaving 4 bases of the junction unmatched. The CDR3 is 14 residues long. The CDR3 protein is CASSDGTGDTEAFF. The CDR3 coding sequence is TGTGCCAGCAGTGATGGGACAGGGGACACTGAAGCTTTCTTT.

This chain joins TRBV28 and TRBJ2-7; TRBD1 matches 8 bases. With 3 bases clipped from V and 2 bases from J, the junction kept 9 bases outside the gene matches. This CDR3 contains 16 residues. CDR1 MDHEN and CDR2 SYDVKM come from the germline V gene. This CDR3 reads CASSFPRDRTTYEQYF. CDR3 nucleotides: TGTGCCAGCAGTTTCCCCCGGGACAGGACTACCTACGAGCAGTACTTC.

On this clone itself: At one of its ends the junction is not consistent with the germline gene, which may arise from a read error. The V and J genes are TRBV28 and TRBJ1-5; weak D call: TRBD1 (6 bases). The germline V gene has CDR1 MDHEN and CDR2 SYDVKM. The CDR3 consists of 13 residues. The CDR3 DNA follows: TGTGCCAGCAGCAAGGGGGGAGGTCAGACCCAGCATTTT. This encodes CASSKGGGQTQHF.

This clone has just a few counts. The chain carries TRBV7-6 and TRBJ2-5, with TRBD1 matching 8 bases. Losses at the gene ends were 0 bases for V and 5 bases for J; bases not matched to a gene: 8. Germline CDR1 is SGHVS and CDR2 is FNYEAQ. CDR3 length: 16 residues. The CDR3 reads CASSLAGRTGRETQYF. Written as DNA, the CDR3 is TGTGCCAGCAGCTTAGCGGGGCGGACAGGGCGGGAGACCCAGTACTTC.